Below, 24 T cell receptor beta chains from the same sample are listed, as sequenced in a study of long-term antiretroviral therapy in people with HIV. This was the immunoSEQ v3.0 assay at survey level. Generated by immunoSEQ multiplex PCR, the TCRdb table keeps only in-frame clones and is missing some. The data show about 16,000 clones, approximately 71% seen once. The sequences come from unsorted PBMCs, collected 1.5 years before starting antiretroviral therapy. The receptors stem from a woman aged 45-65 years with HIV.

The V and J genes are TRBV11-3 and TRBJ2-6, with D perhaps matching TRBD2 (5 bases). V was shortened by 8 bases and J by 4 bases, with 15 bases between the two germline ends. CDR1 is SGHNT, CDR2 YENEEA, per germline. CDR3 length: 15 amino acids. The CDR3 is CASSSGEPGANVLTF. The CDR3 DNA reads as TGTGCCAGCTCTTCCGGGGAGCCCGGGGCCAACGTCCTGACTTTC.

The chain combines TRBV15 with TRBJ2-2; TRBD1 is a possible D gene (5 bases). The CDR3 length is 17 residues. Germline CDR1 and CDR2: LNHNV and YYDKDF (reference sequence). The V and J ends lost 1 base and 6 bases respectively, with 18 bases between them. The CDR3 protein is CATSRGRRVGDAGELFF. The CDR3, as DNA: TGTGCCACCAGCAGAGGGAGAAGGGTAGGGGATGCCGGGGAGCTGTTTTTT.

The chain is built from TRBV2 and TRBJ2-3; TRBD1 is a possible D gene (5 bases). CDR1 is SNHLY, CDR2 FYNNEI, per germline. The V and J ends lost 11 bases and 0 bases respectively, with 9 bases between them. This CDR3 is 12 amino acids long. CDR3 DNA: TGTGCCGGACAATTTAGCACAGATACGCAGTATTTT. Residues: CAGQFSTDTQYF. Full variable domain (missing parts from reference TRBV2 and TRBJ2-3): EPEVTQTPSHQVTQMGQEVILRCVPISNHLYFYWYRQILGQKVEFLVSFYNNEISEKSEIFDDQFSVERPDGSNFTLKIRSTKLEDSAMYFCAGQFSTDTQYFGPGTRLTVL.

The rearrangement uses TRBV5-1 and TRBJ2-5; weak D call: TRBD2 (6 bases). CDR3 length equals 13 residues. Germline assignment: CDR1 SGHRS and CDR2 YFSETQ. V shed 3 bases and J shed 2 bases, with 8 bases lying between them. The CDR3 DNA reads as TGCGCCAGCAGCTACGGGGGACAAGAGACCCAGTACTTC. Its translation is CASSYGGQETQYF.

This clone was counted only a few times. The J gene is TRBJ1-2, the V gene TRBV5-1; D ambiguous. This CDR3 comprises 17 residues. V lost 4 bases and J 0 bases, leaving 19 bases between the germline ends. CDR1 is SGHRS, CDR2 YFSETQ, per germline. The DNA of the CDR3 is TGCGCCAGCAGCCCTCAGACAAGGACCCTATCTAACTATGGCTACACCTTC. Its translation is CASSPQTRTLSNYGYTF.

This chain links TRBV19 with TRBJ2-5, with TRBD2 matching over 11 bases. There are 14 residues in the CDR3. Germline V gene sequence: CDR1 LNHDA, CDR2 SQIVND (reference sequence). V lost 10 bases, J lost 4 bases, and 8 bases stayed unmatched. CDR3 coding DNA: TGTGCCACTAAACTAGGGACTAGCGGAGAGACCCAGTACTTC. It translates to CATKLGTSGETQYF.

This sequence joins TRBV7-8 and TRBJ2-7, with D possibly TRBD1 on 5 matching bases. V lost 5 bases and J lost 12, with 29 bases in between. The CDR3 is made up of 16 amino acids. The V gene's germline CDR1 is SGHVS and CDR2 FQNEAQ. CDR3: CASSTGVYSQGRGTYF. CDR3 DNA: TGTGCCAGCAGCACAGGTGTCTATTCTCAGGGTAGGGGTACGTACTTC.

The chain is built from TRBV2 and TRBJ2-4; 7 nucleotides align to TRBD2. The junction had 6 bases not matched to a gene; V was cut back by 2 bases and J by 8 bases. This CDR3 comprises 14 residues. Germline lookup yields CDR1 SNHLY and CDR2 FYNNEI. This chain's CDR3 is CASSESGGGYIQYF. The CDR3 region has the DNA TGTGCCAGCAGTGAAAGTGGGGGGGGGTACATTCAGTACTTC.

The CDR3 loop is CASSQVKPGENIQYF. The DNA for the CDR3 is TGTGCCAGCAGCCAAGTCAAGCCAGGGGAGAACATTCAGTACTTC. This sequence joins TRBV14 and TRBJ2-4; possibly TRBD1 for D (6 bases). CDR3 length: 15 amino acids. V was clipped by 1 base and J by 7 bases, with 14 bases between them. Germline CDR1 is SGHDN and CDR2 is FVKESK.

This clone has only one observation. This sequence joins TRBV19 and TRBJ1-6; the D gene is possibly TRBD1 (5 bases). CDR1 is LNHDA and CDR2 is SQIVND in the germline V gene (reference sequence). There are 15 residues in the CDR3. The V end was cut by 1 base, the J end by 4 bases, with 8 bases between. CDR3 nucleotide sequence: TGTGCCAGTAGTATAGGACAGCTTTATAATTCACCCCTCCACTTT. Amino acids: CASSIGQLYNSPLHF. The whole variable domain, remainder taken from reference TRBV19 and TRBJ1-6, is DGGITQSPKYLFRKEGQNVTLSCEQNLNHDAMYWYRQDPGQGLRLIYYSQIVNDFQKGDIAEGYSVSREKKESFPLTVTSAQKNPTAFYLCASSIGQLYNSPLHFGNGTRLTVT.

The chain has TRBV5-1 and TRBJ1-2; weak D call: TRBD1 (6 bases). This CDR3 is built from 13 residues. V lost 3 bases to trimming and J lost 4 bases, with 10 bases between them. Germline CDR1 reads SGHRS; CDR2 reads YFSETQ. Written as DNA, the CDR3 is TGCGCCAGCAGCTCAACAGGGACCTATGGCTACACCTTC. This codes for CASSSTGTYGYTF.

The J gene is TRBJ2-7, the V gene TRBV6-5, with a tentative D call TRBD2 (5 bases). The CDR3 loop spans 13 amino acids. Germline-derived CDR1 and CDR2 are MNHEY and SVGAGI. Trimming cost V 6 bases and J 2 bases, with 11 bases left between them. CDR3 nucleotides: TGTGCCAGCAGACCCGGGGTCACCTACGAGCAGTACTTC. Translating gives CASRPGVTYEQYF.

This clone is classed as medium-sized. V and J are TRBV5-1 and TRBJ2-3; 11 positions agree with TRBD2. The germline V gene has CDR1 SGHRS and CDR2 YFSETQ. The ends lost 4 bases at V and 4 bases at J; junction bases unmatched: 8. CDR3 length equals 16 residues. CDR3 DNA sequence: TGCGCCAGCAGCCCCGCACTAGCGGGGGCGTCAGATACGCAGTATTTT. Translated: CASSPALAGASDTQYF.

The table lists this clone with a count of one. J is TRBJ2-7 and V is TRBV27, with D possibly being TRBD2 (6 bases). The CDR3 is 15 amino acids. With 5 bases removed from V and 7 bases from J, the gap between germline ends came to 21 bases. Germline CDR1 is MNHEY and CDR2 is SMNVEV (reference sequence). DNA of the CDR3: TGTGCCAGCAGTCGGCTGGAGGGGATTATTGCGGAGCAGTACTTC. It specifies CASSRLEGIIAEQYF.

In this sample, this clone turned up a few times. This rearrangement joins TRBV19 to TRBJ1-6, with TRBD1 matching over 7 bases. The germline V gene has CDR1 LNHDA and CDR2 SQIVND (reference sequence). Losses at the gene ends were 3 bases for V and 10 bases for J; bases not matched to a gene: 3. The CDR3 has 13 residues. The CDR3 DNA follows: TGTGCCAGTAGTATTTGGGACAGCTCACCCCTCCACTTT. This translates into CASSIWDSSPLHF.

The V gene is TRBV5-5, the J gene TRBJ2-6, with D uncertain. The V end was cut by 4 bases, the J end by 0 bases, with 8 bases between. Germline loops: CDR1 SGHKS, CDR2 YYEKEE (reference sequence). The CDR3 has 15 residues. The CDR3 nucleotides read TGTGCCAGCAGCCTACTAATCTCTGGGGCCAACGTCCTGACTTTC. This sequence encodes CASSLLISGANVLTF.

The chain carries TRBV6-1 and TRBJ2-1; TRBD1 might be the D (6 bases). CDR1 MNHNS and CDR2 SASEGT come from the germline V gene. The length of the CDR3 is 12 residues. The germline V and J ends were trimmed by 6 bases and 5 bases, with 8 bases remaining between them. The CDR3 loop is CASRRTDNEQFF. CDR3 DNA: TGTGCCAGCAGAAGGACAGACAATGAGCAGTTCTTC.

Details on this clone: The same CDR3 can be traced to other DNA sequences in this sample. This sequence joins TRBV18 and TRBJ1-5; 10 bases are shared with TRBD1. From germline, CDR1 is KGHSH and CDR2 LQKENI. The V segment lost 3 bases and the J segment 4 bases; nucleotides outside the gene matches: 3. The CDR3 is 15 amino acids. CDR3 sequence reads: CASSPDRGGNQPQHF. The CDR3 bases are TGTGCCAGCTCACCGGACAGGGGGGGAAATCAGCCCCAGCATTTT.

The V and J genes are TRBV2 and TRBJ2-7; 10 nucleotides match TRBD1. The CDR3 totals 14 residues. Germline V gene data show CDR1 as SNHLY and CDR2 as FYNNEI. Trimming took 9 bases from V and 1 from J; bases not matched to a gene: 6. CDR3 sequence reads: CASAGTGVSYEQYF. In nucleotides, the CDR3 is TGTGCCAGTGCCGGGACAGGGGTGTCCTACGAGCAGTACTTC. Full variable domain (outside the CDR3, taken from reference TRBV2 and TRBJ2-7): EPEVTQTPSHQVTQMGQEVILRCVPISNHLYFYWYRQILGQKVEFLVSFYNNEISEKSEIFDDQFSVERPDGSNFTLKIRSTKLEDSAMYFCASAGTGVSYEQYFGPGTRLTVT.

The chain uses TRBV6-6 and TRBJ2-5; 7 nucleotides line up with TRBD2. CDR1 and CDR2 from the germline V gene are MNHNY and SVGAGI (reference sequence). The CDR3 is 13 amino acids. Germline trimming cut 7 bases from V and 5 bases from J; bases unmatched to any gene: 7. The CDR3 sequence is CASKVTSAETQYF. The CDR3, as DNA: TGTGCCAGCAAAGTTACTAGCGCTGAGACCCAGTACTTC.

V gene TRBV11-2 combines with J gene TRBJ2-5; 12 bases line up with TRBD2. This CDR3 has 15 amino acids. In germline, CDR1 is SGHAT, CDR2 FQNNGV. After removal of 1 base from V and 5 bases from J, the junction contained 2 bases not matched to a gene. The CDR3 bases are TGTGCCAGCAGCTTAGTGCTAGCGGGGGGGGAGACCCAGTACTTC. Translated: CASSLVLAGGETQYF.

The chain links TRBV4-1 to TRBJ2-7; TRBD2 might be the D (6 bases). The length of the CDR3 is 15 residues. The V gene's germline CDR1 is MGHRA and CDR2 YSYEKL. Trimming stripped 0 bases from V and 2 bases from J, with 11 bases between. The CDR3 region is CASSQDSGGTYEQYV. The CDR3 bases are TGCGCCAGCAGCCAAGATAGCGGAGGCACCTACGAGCAGTACGTC.

This clone appeared a single time. V gene TRBV6-5 combines with J gene TRBJ2-7; D possibly corresponds to TRBD1 (5 bases). CDR1 and CDR2 (germline): MNHEY, SVGAGI. Trimming took off 6 bases at V and 3 bases at J, with 12 bases between the two ends. CDR3 length: 13 residues. Here the CDR3 reads CASSREKFYEQYF. DNA for the CDR3: TGTGCCAGCAGCAGGGAAAAGTTCTACGAGCAGTACTTC.

The rearrangement links TRBV19 to TRBJ2-2; maybe TRBD2 (5 bases). CDR3 length: 16 amino acids. CDR1 is LNHDA, CDR2 SQIVND, per germline (reference sequence). Trimming pared 1 base from V and 10 bases from J, leaving 19 bases between. In DNA form, the CDR3 reads TGTGCCAGTAGTATAGTGTCGGCGACGGGGAAAGAGGAGCTGTTTTTT. Its protein is CASSIVSATGKEELFF.